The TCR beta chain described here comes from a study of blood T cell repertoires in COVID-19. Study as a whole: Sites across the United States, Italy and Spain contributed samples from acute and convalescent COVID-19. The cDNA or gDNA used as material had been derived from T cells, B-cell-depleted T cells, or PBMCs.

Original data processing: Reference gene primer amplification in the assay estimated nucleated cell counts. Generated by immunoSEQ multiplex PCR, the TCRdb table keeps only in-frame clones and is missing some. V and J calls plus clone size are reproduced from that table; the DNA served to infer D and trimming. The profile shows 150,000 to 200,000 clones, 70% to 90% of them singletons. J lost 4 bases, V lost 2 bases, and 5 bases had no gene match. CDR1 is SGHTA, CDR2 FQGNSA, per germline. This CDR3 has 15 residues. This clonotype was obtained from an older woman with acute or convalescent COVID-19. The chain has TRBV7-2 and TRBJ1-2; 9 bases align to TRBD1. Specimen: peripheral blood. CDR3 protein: CASSLQQGALYGYTF. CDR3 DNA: TGTGCCAGCAGCTTACAACAGGGGGCGCTCTATGGCTACACCTTC.